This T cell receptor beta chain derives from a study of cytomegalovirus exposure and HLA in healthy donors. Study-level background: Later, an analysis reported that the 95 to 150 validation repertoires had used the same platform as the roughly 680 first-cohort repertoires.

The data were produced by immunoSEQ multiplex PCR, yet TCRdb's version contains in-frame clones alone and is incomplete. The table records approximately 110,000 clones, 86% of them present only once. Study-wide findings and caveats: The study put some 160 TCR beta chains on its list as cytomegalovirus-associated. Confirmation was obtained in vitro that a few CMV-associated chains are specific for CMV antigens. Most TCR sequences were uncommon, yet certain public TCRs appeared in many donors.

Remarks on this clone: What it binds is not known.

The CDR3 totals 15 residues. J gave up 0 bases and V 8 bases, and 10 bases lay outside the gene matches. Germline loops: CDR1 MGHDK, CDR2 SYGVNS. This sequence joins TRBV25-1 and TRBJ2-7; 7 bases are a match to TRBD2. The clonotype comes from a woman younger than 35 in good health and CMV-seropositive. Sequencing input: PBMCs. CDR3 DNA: TGTGCCAGCCTTGGGGGAGGGGCGAGCTCCTACGAGCAGTACTTC. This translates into CASLGGGASSYEQYF.